This entry lists 5 T cell receptor beta chains sequenced from one sample in a study of T-cell memory formation after mild COVID-19. TCRdb analysed the 5' RACE reads with MiXCR anew, one entry per CDR3 protein. The table has 400,000 to 500,000 distinct CDR3 sequences, approximately 18% seen once. The sample consisted of PBMCs or a T cell subset sorted from them (not recorded which). These receptors were obtained from a man between 18 and 29 years old who had mild COVID-19 (a few samples of this study predate the infection). Cell type and time point are not known.

This clonotype was observed a handful of times. The chain has TRBV14 and TRBJ2-5; perhaps TRBD2 as D (5 bases). V lost 1 base, J lost 7 bases, and 10 bases lay in between. There are 13 residues in the CDR3. The germline V gene encodes CDR1 SGHDN and CDR2 FVKESK. CDR3 sequence reads: CASSQVPSGTQYF. CDR3 sequence (DNA): TGTGCCAGCAGCCAAGTCCCCAGCGGGACCCAGTACTTC. Complete variable domain (other parts from reference TRBV14 and TRBJ2-5): EAGVTQFPSHSVIEKGQTVTLRCDPISGHDNLYWYRRVMGKEIKFLLHFVKESKQDESGMPNNRFLAERTGGTYSTLKVQPAELEDSGVYFCASSQVPSGTQYFGPGTRLLVL.

This clonotype has just a few counts. The chain combines TRBV6-2 or TRBV6-3 with TRBJ2-7; TRBD1 matches 7 bases. V shed 6 bases and J 6 bases; nucleotides not matched to a gene: 5. CDR1 MNHEY and CDR2 SVGEGT come from the germline V gene. The CDR3 extends over 12 amino acids. CDR3 sequence (DNA): TGTGCCAGCAGCCTCAGGGGGAGCGAGCAGTACGTC. It specifies CASSLRGSEQYV.

The chain uses TRBV10-3 and TRBJ2-7; D perhaps matches TRBD2 (5 bases). The CDR3 runs 12 residues. V lost 2 bases and J 3 bases, leaving 5 bases between the germline ends. Germline V gene sequence: CDR1 ENHRY, CDR2 SYGVKD. The CDR3 coding sequence is TGTGCCATCAGTGAGGAGGGCTACGAGCAGTACGTC. Translated, it gives CAISEEGYEQYV.

The chain employs TRBV2 and TRBJ2-5; D is perhaps TRBD1 (5 bases). Trimming cost V 3 bases and J 4 bases, with 9 bases left between them. The CDR3 spans 13 residues. Germline V lookup: CDR1 SNHLY, CDR2 FYNNEI. In DNA form, the CDR3 reads TGTGCCAGCAGTGACCAGGGTCGAGAGACCCAGTACTTC. Amino acid sequence: CASSDQGRETQYF.

J is TRBJ2-7 and V is TRBV18; tentatively, D is TRBD2 (5 bases). Germline CDR1 KGHSH, CDR2 LQKENI. Trimming took off 1 base at V and 6 bases at J, with 13 bases between the two ends. This CDR3 is 14 amino acids long. For the CDR3, the DNA is TGTGCCAGCTCACCACTTGGAGGAGTCTCCGAGCAGTACTTC. Amino acids: CASSPLGGVSEQYF.